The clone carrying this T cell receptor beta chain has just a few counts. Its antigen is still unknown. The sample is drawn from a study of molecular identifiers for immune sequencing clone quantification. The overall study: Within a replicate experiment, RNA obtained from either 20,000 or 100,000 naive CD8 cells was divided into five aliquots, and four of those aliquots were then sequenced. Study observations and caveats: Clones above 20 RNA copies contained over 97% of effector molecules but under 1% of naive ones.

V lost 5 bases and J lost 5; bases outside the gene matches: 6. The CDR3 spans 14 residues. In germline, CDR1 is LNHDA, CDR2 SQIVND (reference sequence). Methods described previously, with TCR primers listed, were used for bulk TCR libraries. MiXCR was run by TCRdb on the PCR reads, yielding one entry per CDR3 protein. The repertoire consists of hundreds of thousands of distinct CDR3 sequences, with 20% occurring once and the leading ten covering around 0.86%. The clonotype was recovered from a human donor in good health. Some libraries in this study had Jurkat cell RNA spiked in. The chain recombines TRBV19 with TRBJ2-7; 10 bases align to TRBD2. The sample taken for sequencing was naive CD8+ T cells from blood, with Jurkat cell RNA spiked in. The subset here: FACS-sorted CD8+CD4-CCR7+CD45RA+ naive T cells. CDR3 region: CASSPAGGQNEQYF. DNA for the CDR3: TGTGCCAGTAGTCCAGCGGGGGGGCAGAACGAGCAGTACTTC.